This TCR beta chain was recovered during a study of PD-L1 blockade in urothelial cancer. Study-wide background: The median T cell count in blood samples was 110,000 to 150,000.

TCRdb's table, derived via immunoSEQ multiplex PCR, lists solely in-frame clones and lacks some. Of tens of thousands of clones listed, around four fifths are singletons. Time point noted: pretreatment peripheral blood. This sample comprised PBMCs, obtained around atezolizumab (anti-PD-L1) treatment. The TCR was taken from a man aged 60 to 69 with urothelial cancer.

In DNA, the CDR3 is TGCGCCAGCAGCTTGAGGGCGGGGGGTGAAAAACTGTTTTTT. This sequence encodes CASSLRAGGEKLFF. The J gene is TRBJ1-4, the V gene TRBV5-1; the D gene is possibly TRBD1 (5 bases). The CDR3 has 14 amino acids. CDR1 and CDR2 from the germline V gene are SGHRS and YFSETQ. Trimming shortened V by 1 base and J by 7 bases, and 11 bases separated the two germline ends.